These T cell receptor beta chains were read from a single sample in a study of sequential checkpoint blockade in melanoma. Sequenced by immunoSEQ multiplex PCR; TCRdb stores in-frame clones only, minus some. In the table there are 13,000 or so clones, around 72% of which are singletons. Material: CD8+ T cells sorted from blood (inferred from file names), obtained from a patient given nivolumab and ipilimumab in sequence. The origin of the receptors is a human donor with melanoma. Each CDR3 is given with its conserved first and last residue. The D gene is left open where the match is weak. Not every row has a clone size; where given, it reads once, few, many or a size class.

J	V	size	D	CDR3	DNA
TRBJ2-1	TRBV15	once	TRBD2	CATSKGLAVNEQFF	TGTGCCACCAGCAAAGGACTAGCGGTCAATGAGCAGTTCTTC
TRBJ2-1	TRBV27	NA	NA	CASSPGHLGNEQFF	TGTGCCAGCAGTCCTGGACACTTGGGAAATGAGCAGTTCTTC
TRBJ2-7	TRBV29-1	NA	NA	CSVATGTYEQYF	TGCAGCGTGGCGACAGGTACCTACGAGCAGTACTTC
TRBJ1-1	TRBV27	once	NA	CASSRNTEAFF	TGTGCCAGCAGCAGGAACACTGAAGCTTTCTTT
TRBJ1-2	TRBV13	NA	NA	CASSLAGFTGYTF	TGTGCCAGCAGCTTAGCGGGGTTTACTGGCTACACCTTC
TRBJ2-2	TRBV28	NA	NA	CASSFGTPGELFF	TGTGCCAGCAGTTTTGGTACACCCGGGGAGCTGTTTTTT
TRBJ1-2	TRBV9	few	NA	CASTPGGQNPYGYTF	TGTGCCAGCACCCCGGGGGGGCAGAATCCCTATGGCTACACCTTC
TRBJ1-1	TRBV9	NA	NA	CASSVSGVSEAFF	TGTGCCAGCAGCGTATCGGGGGTCTCTGAAGCTTTCTTT
TRBJ2-7	TRBV30	NA	TRBD2	CAWWSGGYEQYF	TGTGCCTGGTGGAGCGGGGGGTACGAGCAGTACTTC
TRBJ1-6	TRBV7-6	NA	NA	CASSWVVGSSPLHF	TGTGCCAGCAGCTGGGTCGTGGGGAGTTCACCCCTCCACTTT
TRBJ2-1	TRBV19	once	NA	CASSTAGSYNEQFF	TGTGCCAGTAGTACCGCCGGCTCCTACAATGAGCAGTTCTTC
TRBJ2-1	TRBV4-3	NA	NA	CASSQHGSSNEQFF	TGCGCCAGCAGCCAACACGGGAGTTCGAATGAGCAGTTCTTC
TRBJ2-7	TRBV20-1	NA	NA	CSARDLYEQYF	TGCAGTGCTAGAGATTTATACGAGCAGTACTTC
TRBJ2-7	TRBV5-4	NA	TRBD2	CASSSPSGGGAYEQYF	TGTGCCAGCAGCTCACCTAGCGGAGGTGGGGCCTACGAGCAGTACTTC
TRBJ2-7	TRBV7-8	few	NA	CASGNRDYSSYEQYF	TGTGCCAGCGGTAACAGGGACTATAGCTCCTACGAGCAGTACTTC
TRBJ2-2	TRBV19	few	TRBD2	CASTDLSGRAITGELFF	TGTGCCAGTACTGACCTTAGCGGGAGGGCTATCACCGGGGAGCTGTTTTTT
TRBJ2-1	TRBV27	few	NA	CASSLSAGTATIEQFF	TGTGCCAGCAGTTTATCCGCCGGGACTGCAACAATTGAGCAGTTCTTC
TRBJ2-7	TRBV27	NA	NA	CASSLRGTVSYEQYF	TGTGCCAGCAGTCTACGGGGGACGGTTTCCTACGAGCAGTACTTC
TRBJ1-1	TRBV12-5	NA	NA	CASGQGIWTEAFF	TGTGCTAGTGGTCAGGGGATTTGGACTGAAGCTTTCTTT
TRBJ2-3	TRBV6-1	NA	TRBD2	CASSDLASGGADTQYF	TGTGCCAGCAGTGACCTGGCTAGCGGGGGGGCCGATACGCAGTATTTT
TRBJ1-2	TRBV21-1	NA	NA	CASSKERGRYGYTF	TGTGCCAGCAGCAAGGAAAGGGGGCGATATGGCTACACCTTC
TRBJ1-6	TRBV19	once	TRBD1	CASGTVGYNSPLHF	TGTGCCAGCGGGACAGTGGGCTATAATTCACCCCTCCACTTT
TRBJ2-1	TRBV6-5	NA	TRBD2	CASSYRAGFYNEQFF	TGTGCCAGCAGTTATCGAGCGGGGTTCTACAATGAGCAGTTCTTC
TRBJ2-7	TRBV2	NA	TRBD1	CASSEALGQRYEQYF	TGTGCCAGCAGTGAAGCCTTGGGACAGCGCTACGAGCAGTACTTC
TRBJ2-7	TRBV6-5	NA	NA	CASILAPTYEQYF	TGTGCCAGCATCCTTGCACCTACCTACGAGCAGTACTTC
TRBJ2-1	TRBV7-9	NA	NA	CASSLGGGNEQFF	TGTGCCAGCAGCTTAGGAGGCGGGAATGAGCAGTTCTTC
TRBJ1-6	TRBV2	NA	NA	CASGDSYNSPLHF	TGTGCCAGCGGAGACTCCTATAATTCACCCCTCCACTTT
TRBJ1-2	TRBV12-5	NA	NA	CASGYEAKNGYTF	TGTGCTAGTGGTTACGAGGCAAAGAATGGCTACACCTTC
TRBJ2-1	TRBV29-1	NA	NA	CRGWRAYNEQFF	TGCAGGGGCTGGAGGGCCTACAATGAGCAGTTCTTC
TRBJ2-3	TRBV12-5	once	NA	CASVPIATDTQYF	TGTGCTAGTGTCCCAATAGCGACAGATACGCAGTATTTT
TRBJ1-2	TRBV9	NA	NA	CASSVGRDNYGYTF	TGTGCCAGCAGCGTAGGGAGGGATAACTATGGCTACACCTTC
TRBJ2-7	TRBV18	few	TRBD2	CASGGGSSYEQYF	TGTGCCAGCGGCGGGGGAAGCTCCTACGAGCAGTACTTC
TRBJ2-7	TRBV2	NA	NA	CASSDQGSYEQYF	TGTGCCAGCAGTGATCAGGGGTCCTACGAGCAGTACTTC
TRBJ2-7	TRBV11-2	NA	NA	CASSLGVAVYEQYF	TGTGCCAGCAGCTTAGGGGTAGCAGTCTACGAGCAGTACTTC
TRBJ2-7	TRBV6-5	once	NA	CASSYSRGSYEQYF	TGTGCCAGCAGTTACTCCAGGGGATCCTACGAGCAGTACTTC
TRBJ1-2	TRBV2	few	NA	CASSDRFYGYTF	TGTGCCAGCAGTGACAGGTTCTATGGCTACACCTTC
TRBJ2-1	TRBV10-3	NA	TRBD2	CAISERDRVAGGVEQFF	TGTGCCATCAGTGAACGGGACAGAGTAGCGGGAGGGGTTGAGCAGTTCTTC
TRBJ1-3	TRBV25-1	NA	TRBD1	CASSSDHRGLKGNTIYF	TGTGCCAGCAGTTCCGACCACAGGGGGCTGAAAGGAAACACCATATATTTT
TRBJ2-1	TRBV5-1	few	TRBD2	CASSLALAGGRPNEQFF	TGCGCCAGCAGCTTGGCCCTAGCGGGGGGGCGTCCCAATGAGCAGTTCTTC
TRBJ2-7	TRBV4-3	NA	TRBD2	CASSQGLAGGNEQYF	TGCGCCAGCAGCCAGGGACTAGCGGGGGGAAACGAGCAGTACTTC
TRBJ2-2	TRBV25-1	NA	TRBD2	CASSELAGNTGELFF	TGTGCCAGCAGTGAATTAGCGGGGAACACCGGGGAGCTGTTTTTT
TRBJ2-1	TRBV7-6	NA	NA	CASSLAVGRHEQFF	TGTGCCAGCAGCTTAGCCGTTGGGCGTCATGAGCAGTTCTTC
TRBJ2-7	TRBV27	NA	NA	CASSSSGAKYEQYF	TGTGCCAGCAGCTCATCTGGGGCTAAATACGAGCAGTACTTC
TRBJ2-7	TRBV27	NA	TRBD2	CASTKLAGVIYEQYF	TGTGCCAGCACCAAACTAGCGGGAGTTATCTACGAGCAGTACTTC
TRBJ2-1	TRBV29-1	NA	TRBD2	CSVEGTSGSYNEQFF	TGCAGCGTTGAAGGGACTAGCGGGTCCTACAATGAGCAGTTCTTC